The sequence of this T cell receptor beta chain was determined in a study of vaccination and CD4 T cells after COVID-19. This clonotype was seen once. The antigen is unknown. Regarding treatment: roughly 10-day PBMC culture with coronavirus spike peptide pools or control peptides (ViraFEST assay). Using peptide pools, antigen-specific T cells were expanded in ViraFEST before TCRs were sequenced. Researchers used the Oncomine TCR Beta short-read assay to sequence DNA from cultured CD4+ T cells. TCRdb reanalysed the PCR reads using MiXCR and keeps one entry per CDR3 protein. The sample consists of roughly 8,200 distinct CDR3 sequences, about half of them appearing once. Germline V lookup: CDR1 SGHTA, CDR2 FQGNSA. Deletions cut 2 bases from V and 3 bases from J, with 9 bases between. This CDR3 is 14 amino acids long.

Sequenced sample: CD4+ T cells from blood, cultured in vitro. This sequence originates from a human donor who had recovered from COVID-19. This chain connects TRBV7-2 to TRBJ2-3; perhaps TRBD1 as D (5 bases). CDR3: CASSLSRATDTQYF. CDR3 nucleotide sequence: TGTGCCAGCAGCTTATCCAGGGCGACAGATACGCAGTATTTT. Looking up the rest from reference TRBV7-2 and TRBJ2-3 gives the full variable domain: GAGVSQSPSNKVTEKGKDVELRCDPISGHTALYWYRQSLGQGLEFLIYFQGNSAPDKSGLPSDRFSAERTGGSVSTLTIQRTQQEDSAVYLCASSLSRATDTQYFGPGTRLTVL.